This passage covers 23 T cell receptor beta chains from one sample sequenced in a study of blood T cell repertoires in COVID-19. Sequencing used immunoSEQ multiplex PCR; TCRdb keeps in-frame clones, though not all of them. The sample consists of about 36,000 clones, around 80% of them appearing once. Input material: peripheral blood. The receptors were sampled from a man between 60 and 70 years old with acute or convalescent COVID-19.

The chain uses TRBV2 and TRBJ2-2, with 8 bases matching TRBD1. This CDR3 comprises 15 residues. Trimming took 7 bases from V and 1 from J; bases not matched to a gene: 5. Per the germline V gene, CDR1 is SNHLY and CDR2 is FYNNEI. The chain's CDR3 is CASKTGTGNTGELFF. The CDR3 region has the DNA TGTGCCAGCAAAACCGGGACAGGGAACACCGGGGAGCTGTTTTTT.

This clone was picked up one time. The genes are TRBV7-8 and TRBJ2-1, with D perhaps matching TRBD1 (5 bases). Germline CDR1 is SGHVS and CDR2 is FQNEAQ. This CDR3 region has 15 residues. V lost 2 bases to trimming and J lost 7 bases, with 15 bases between them. This CDR3 reads CASSLRPGKLNEQFF. The CDR3 DNA reads as TGTGCCAGCAGCTTACGGCCAGGGAAGCTTAATGAGCAGTTCTTC.

As DNA, the CDR3 is TGTGCCAGCAGCCCCCCGACTACGAACACCGGGGAGCTGTTTTTT. Protein sequence: CASSPPTTNTGELFF. The rearrangement joins TRBV3-1 (or the pseudogene TRBV3-2) to TRBJ2-2; D may be TRBD2 (5 bases). Deletions cut 4 bases from V and 0 bases from J, with 9 bases between. CDR1 is LGHDT and CDR2 is YNNKEL in the germline V gene (reference sequence). This CDR3 contains 15 residues.

The chain carries TRBV6-5 and TRBJ1-1, with TRBD1 matching 7 bases. Unmatched junction bases numbered 6, after V lost 5 bases and J lost 0 bases. The CDR3 consists of 15 residues. The V gene's germline CDR1 is MNHEY and CDR2 SVGAGI. Here the CDR3 DNA reads TGTGCCAGCAGTACGCGGACAGGACTGAACACTGAAGCTTTCTTT. Protein: CASSTRTGLNTEAFF.

The V call is TRBV6-1, the J call TRBJ1-1; D unresolved. The CDR3 spans 11 residues. The germline CDR1 and CDR2 sequences are MNHNS and SASEGT. In nucleotides, the CDR3 is TGTGTAGCGGGATGGGGCACTGAAGCTTTCTTT. Translated: CVAGWGTEAFF.

The V gene is TRBV9, the J gene TRBJ1-2; maybe TRBD1 (5 bases). This CDR3 region has 13 residues. Germline V gives CDR1 SGDLS, CDR2 YYNGEE. Trimming cost V 2 bases and J 1 base, with 6 bases left between them. The CDR3 spells CASSVRVNYGYTF. The CDR3 coding sequence is TGTGCCAGCAGCGTCAGGGTTAACTATGGCTACACCTTC. The full variable domain, rest sourced from reference TRBV9 and TRBJ1-2, is DSGVTQTPKHLITATGQRVTLRCSPRSGDLSVYWYQQSLDQGLQFLIQYYNGEERAKGNILERFSAQQFPDLHSELNLSSLELGDSALYFCASSVRVNYGYTFGSGTRLTVV.

The V and J genes are TRBV9 and TRBJ1-1, with D hard to call. Trimming cost V 5 bases and J 1 base, with 9 bases left between them. This CDR3 comprises 13 residues. Germline-derived CDR1 and CDR2 are SGDLS and YYNGEE. CDR3 in amino acids: CASSYTANTEAFF. The CDR3 DNA sequence: TGTGCCAGCAGTTATACAGCGAACACTGAAGCTTTCTTT.

The rearrangement links TRBV6-5 to TRBJ2-7, with 11 bases fitting TRBD1. The germline V gene has CDR1 MNHEY and CDR2 SVGAGI. The CDR3 runs 14 residues. The J segment lost 1 base and the V segment lost 6 bases, leaving 2 bases of the junction unmatched. CDR3 nucleotides: TGTGCCAGCAGAGGGACAGGGGGATCCTACGAGCAGTACTTC. Residues: CASRGTGGSYEQYF.

The chain couples TRBV5-1 to TRBJ2-3; maybe TRBD2 (7 bases). CDR1 and CDR2 (germline): SGHRS, YFSETQ. V shed 1 base and J shed 1 base, with 13 bases lying between them. CDR3 length: 16 amino acids. CDR3 loop: CASSLLRGQRTDTQYF. CDR3 nucleotides: TGCGCCAGCAGCTTGCTGCGGGGGCAACGCACAGATACGCAGTATTTT.

The chain combines TRBV7-6 with TRBJ2-1, with D possibly matching TRBD1 (6 bases). The CDR3 loop spans 15 amino acids. The V gene's germline CDR1 is SGHVS and CDR2 FNYEAQ. Trimming left V 5 bases short and J 0 bases short, with 11 bases between. The CDR3 DNA reads as TGTGCCAGCAGCCAGGGGTCCAGCTCCTACAATGAGCAGTTCTTC. It codes for CASSQGSSSYNEQFF. The variable domain in full, completed from reference TRBV7-6 and TRBJ2-1, reads GAGVSQSPRYKVTKRGQDVALRCDPISGHVSLYWYRQALGQGPEFLTYFNYEAQQDKSGLPNDRFSAERPEGSISTLTIQRTEQRDSAMYRCASSQGSSSYNEQFFGPGTRLTVL.

This clone was seen at least ten times. The chain couples TRBV28 to TRBJ1-1; unclear D gene. The V end lost 4 bases, the J end lost 2 bases, and 14 bases lay between the germline ends. The CDR3 is made up of 15 amino acids. Germline V gene sequence: CDR1 MDHEN, CDR2 SYDVKM. The chain's CDR3 is CASSSAGYLNTEAFF. In DNA form, the CDR3 reads TGTGCCAGCAGTTCAGCAGGTTACCTAAACACTGAAGCTTTCTTT.

J is TRBJ2-5 and V is TRBV15; 14 positions agree with TRBD2. In germline, CDR1 is LNHNV, CDR2 YYDKDF (reference sequence). J lost 4 bases, V lost 3 bases, and 4 bases had no gene match. The CDR3 length is 16 residues. CDR3 region: CATSRGTSGSGETQYF. The CDR3 DNA follows: TGTGCCACCAGCAGGGGGACTAGCGGGAGTGGAGAGACCCAGTACTTC.

The J gene is TRBJ1-5, the V gene TRBV30; the D is unclear. CDR3 length equals 14 residues. Germline V gene data show CDR1 as GTSNPN and CDR2 as SVGIG (reference sequence). Between the trimmed V and J ends, which lost 2 bases and 6 bases, there was a span of 14 bases. CDR3 in DNA: TGTGCCTGGAGTAGGCAGGTTAACACTCAGCCCCAGCATTTT. Translation gives CAWSRQVNTQPQHF.

The gene calls are TRBV5-6 and TRBJ2-2; tentative D call: TRBD1 (5 bases). Trimming left V 2 bases short and J 7 bases short, with 12 bases between. This CDR3 contains 14 residues. Per the germline V gene, CDR1 is SGHDT and CDR2 is YYEEEE. The CDR3 is CASSFPTGGGELFF. Here the CDR3 DNA reads TGTGCCAGCAGCTTCCCAACAGGTGGCGGGGAGCTGTTTTTT.

The rearrangement joins TRBV7-9 to TRBJ2-3, with 8 bases matching TRBD1. This CDR3 is 15 amino acids long. Germline CDR1 reads SEHNR; CDR2 reads FQNEAQ (reference sequence). V gave up 5 bases and J gave up 2 bases; unmatched junction bases: 6. The CDR3 nucleotides read TGTGCCAGCAGCCTACAGGGGGTGATCACAGATACGCAGTATTTT. This translates into CASSLQGVITDTQYF.

CDR3 bases: TGTGCCAGCAGCTTTGAGGCAGACCACAATGAGCAGTTCTTC. Protein sequence: CASSFEADHNEQFF. The chain is built from TRBV11-3 and TRBJ2-1; D remains ambiguous. Germline lookup yields CDR1 SGHNT and CDR2 YENEEA. Deletions cut 3 bases from V and 5 bases from J, with 11 bases between. CDR3 length: 14 amino acids.

This clone appeared once. The rearrangement links TRBV7-9 to TRBJ1-4, with 7 bases that match TRBD1. The germline V gene has CDR1 SEHNR and CDR2 FQNEAQ (reference sequence). This CDR3 comprises 16 residues. After removal of 1 base from V and 3 bases from J, the junction contained 5 bases not matched to a gene. CDR3 residues: CASSLGAQGANEKLFF. CDR3 bases: TGTGCCAGCAGCTTAGGTGCGCAGGGGGCTAATGAAAAACTGTTTTTT.

The chain links TRBV7-9 to TRBJ1-6; tentatively, D is TRBD1 (5 bases). The germline V and J ends were trimmed by 0 bases and 6 bases, with 9 bases remaining between them. Germline CDR1 SEHNR, CDR2 FQNEAQ (reference sequence). This CDR3 contains 15 residues. The CDR3 sequence: CASSLATRANSPLHF. In nucleotides, the CDR3 is TGTGCCAGCAGCTTAGCGACCAGGGCTAATTCACCCCTCCACTTT.

The chain is built from TRBV14 and TRBJ2-1; D uncertain. The V gene's germline CDR1 is SGHDN and CDR2 FVKESK. V gave up 4 bases and J gave up 8 bases, with 6 bases separating them. The CDR3 spans 11 residues. The CDR3 region is CASSLRYEQFF. The CDR3 DNA sequence: TGTGCCAGCAGCCTTAGATATGAGCAGTTCTTC.

This chain joins TRBV5-4 and TRBJ2-3, with 7 bases aligning to TRBD1. Per the germline V gene, CDR1 is SGHNT and CDR2 is YYREEE (reference sequence). Trimming at V came to 1 base and at J to 0 bases, leaving 8 bases not matched to a gene. The CDR3 totals 17 residues. The CDR3 loop is CASSLPLRTGSTDTQYF. CDR3 DNA sequence: TGTGCCAGCAGCTTGCCGTTGCGGACAGGCAGCACAGATACGCAGTATTTT.

This clone was recorded only once. V gene TRBV3-1 (or the pseudogene TRBV3-2) combines with J gene TRBJ2-4; 11 bases fit TRBD2. V gave up 3 bases and J gave up 2 bases; unmatched junction bases: 9. Germline V lookup: CDR1 LGHDT, CDR2 YNNKEL (reference sequence). There are 18 residues in the CDR3. This CDR3 is CASSHIAGGGNTKNIQYF. CDR3 in DNA: TGTGCCAGCAGCCACATAGCGGGAGGGGGTAATACCAAAAACATTCAGTACTTC.

This chain uses TRBV5-1 with TRBJ1-6; perhaps TRBD1 as D (6 bases). Between the trimmed V and J ends, which lost 0 bases and 5 bases, there was a span of 6 bases. CDR3 size: 14 residues. Germline lookup yields CDR1 SGHRS and CDR2 YFSETQ. The CDR3 DNA is TGCGCCAGCAGCTTGGGACAGGATAATTCACCCCTCCACTTT. It translates to CASSLGQDNSPLHF.

Written as DNA, the CDR3 is TGTGCCAGCAGTGCCACAGGGGAATACGGGGAGCTGTTTTTT. It encodes CASSATGEYGELFF. The chain combines TRBV6-4 with TRBJ2-2; 7 bases are a match to TRBD1. The germline CDR1 and CDR2 sequences are MRHNA and SNTAGT. The CDR3 totals 14 residues. The trim removed 4 bases at V and 7 bases at J, leaving 6 bases unmatched.